The clone carrying this T cell receptor (beta chain) came up a few times. Looked up from germline, CDR1 is KGHDR and CDR2 is SFDVKD. The CDR3 runs 15 residues. Trimming stripped 12 bases from V and 0 bases from J, with 17 bases between. The data derive from a study of blood T cells in healthy people across ages. Sample-barcoded 5' priming and a J-beta primer mix drove a second PCR of roughly 7 to 11 cycles. TCRdb reprocessed the 5' RACE reads with MiXCR, giving one entry per CDR3 protein. Among approximately 1.5 million distinct CDR3 sequences, roughly 32% were seen once, and the ten largest hold around 11%. The study isolated at least 6.5 million PBMCs from each sample.

This TCR came from a woman aged 30 to 39 in good health. Specimen: blood. The rearrangement links TRBV24-1 to TRBJ2-1, with TRBD1 as a possible D gene (5 bases). The CDR3 nucleotides are TGTGCCGTCGGAGACAGTCGACGCTCCTACAATGAGCAGTTCTTC. Translation gives CAVGDSRRSYNEQFF.